The clone carrying this T cell receptor beta chain has only a few counts. Its antigen is not identified. The data originate from a study of beta chain features in type 1 diabetes. For the study at large: Researchers looked at around 100 million sorted cells across all samples.

Isolated RNA was reverse transcribed in full, so expressed TCRB transcripts were sequenced. Only in-frame clones appear in the TCRdb table, and some are missing; sequencing was by immunoSEQ multiplex PCR. The sample lists around 150,000 clones, approximately 8.8% occurring once. Study results and caveats: Shortening of TCRB CDR3s, moderate but significant, appeared in all four CD4+ subsets of Type 1 diabetes patients.

Trimming cost V 3 bases and J 5 bases; bases outside gene matches: 10. The CDR3 runs to 17 residues. CDR1 is SGDLS and CDR2 is YYNGEE in the germline V gene. Specimen: central memory CD4+ T cells from blood. This rearrangement joins TRBV9 to TRBJ2-2, with 10 bases identical to TRBD2. The receptor was derived from a woman in her thirties with type 1 diabetes. CDR3 region: CASSGGTSVGVTGELFF. The CDR3, as DNA: TGTGCCAGCAGCGGCGGGACTAGCGTAGGTGTAACCGGGGAGCTGTTTTTT.